Listed below are T cell receptor beta chains from one sample, sequenced in a study of T cell responses to AZD1222 COVID-19 vaccine. Only in-frame clones appear in the TCRdb table, and some are missing; sequencing was by immunoSEQ multiplex PCR. The sample carries approximately 150,000 clones, roughly nine tenths recorded once. Sequenced here: peripheral blood, sampled 28 days after the second AZD1222 dose. The receptors come from an adult who received the AZD1222 COVID-19 vaccine. CDR3s include the opening cysteine and the closing phenylalanine or tryptophan. Fields, in order: V gene, J gene, CDR3 length, CDR3 protein.

v_gene: TRBV30; j_gene: TRBJ2-3; len: 15; CDR3aa: CAWSTRGFYPLAQYF
v_gene: TRBV29-1; j_gene: TRBJ2-5; len: 13; CDR3aa: CSVDRVGEETQYF
v_gene: TRBV6-5; j_gene: TRBJ1-1; len: 11; CDR3aa: CASGRTGGAFF
v_gene: TRBV2; j_gene: TRBJ2-1; len: 18; CDR3aa: CASSDRTALAGGYNEQFF
v_gene: TRBV14; j_gene: TRBJ1-2; len: 16; CDR3aa: CASSRRSGSTNYGYTF
v_gene: TRBV6-5; j_gene: TRBJ1-5; len: 14; CDR3aa: CASRTGGGRQPQHF
v_gene: TRBV28; j_gene: TRBJ1-2; len: 18; CDR3aa: CASSLPDLGQGRNYGYTF
v_gene: TRBV24-1; j_gene: TRBJ2-2; len: 15; CDR3aa: CATSESQEYTGELFF
v_gene: TRBV3-1/TRBV3-2; j_gene: TRBJ2-3; len: 14; CDR3aa: CASSQDYTTDTQYF
v_gene: TRBV6-5; j_gene: TRBJ2-7; len: 15; CDR3aa: CASSSPGQRSYEQYF
v_gene: TRBV9; j_gene: TRBJ2-4; len: 15; CDR3aa: CASSVGWRGENIQYF
v_gene: TRBV5-1; j_gene: TRBJ1-1; len: 12; CDR3aa: CASSAEGTEAFF
v_gene: TRBV6-5; j_gene: TRBJ1-6; len: 14; CDR3aa: CASSPIGGNSPLHF
v_gene: TRBV6-5; j_gene: TRBJ1-6; len: 16; CDR3aa: CASSYRGRMANSPLHF
v_gene: TRBV13; j_gene: TRBJ1-2; len: 14; CDR3aa: CASSSHIGPGGYTF
v_gene: TRBV9; j_gene: TRBJ2-3; len: 15; CDR3aa: CASSLDRGRADTQYF
v_gene: TRBV9; j_gene: TRBJ2-7; len: 15; CDR3aa: CASSVDLSSSYEQYF
v_gene: TRBV5-1; j_gene: TRBJ1-1; len: 12; CDR3aa: CASSGNLGQAFF
v_gene: TRBV5-4; j_gene: TRBJ2-1; len: 14; CDR3aa: CASLSREDYNEQFF
v_gene: TRBV10-1; j_gene: TRBJ2-1; len: 15; CDR3aa: CASSERTSGHNEQFF
v_gene: TRBV28; j_gene: TRBJ2-7; len: 16; CDR3aa: CASSSPSAGGSYEQYF
v_gene: TRBV7-2; j_gene: TRBJ1-4; len: 14; CDR3aa: CASRPRAVGEKLFF
v_gene: TRBV19; j_gene: TRBJ2-7; len: 16; CDR3aa: CASSTYRQGSTYEQYF